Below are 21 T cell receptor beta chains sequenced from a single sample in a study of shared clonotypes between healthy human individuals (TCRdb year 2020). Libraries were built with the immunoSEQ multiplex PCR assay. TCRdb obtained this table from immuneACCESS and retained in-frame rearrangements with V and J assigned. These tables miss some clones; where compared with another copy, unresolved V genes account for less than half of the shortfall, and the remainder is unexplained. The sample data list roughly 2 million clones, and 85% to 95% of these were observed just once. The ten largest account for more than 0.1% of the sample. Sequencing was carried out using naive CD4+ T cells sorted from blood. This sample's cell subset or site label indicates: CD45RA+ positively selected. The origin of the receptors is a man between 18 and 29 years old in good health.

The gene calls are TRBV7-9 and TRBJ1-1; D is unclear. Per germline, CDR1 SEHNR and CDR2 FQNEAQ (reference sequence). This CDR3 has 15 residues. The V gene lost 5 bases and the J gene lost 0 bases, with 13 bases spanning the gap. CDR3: CASSPFPPVNTEAFF. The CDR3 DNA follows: TGTGCCAGCAGCCCGTTCCCTCCGGTGAACACTGAAGCTTTCTTT.

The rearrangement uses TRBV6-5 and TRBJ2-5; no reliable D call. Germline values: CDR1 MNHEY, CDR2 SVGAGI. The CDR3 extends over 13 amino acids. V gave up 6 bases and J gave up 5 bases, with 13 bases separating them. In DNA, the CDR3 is TGTGCCAGCAGGACTTACGGTGCCGAGACCCAGTACTTC. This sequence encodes CASRTYGAETQYF.

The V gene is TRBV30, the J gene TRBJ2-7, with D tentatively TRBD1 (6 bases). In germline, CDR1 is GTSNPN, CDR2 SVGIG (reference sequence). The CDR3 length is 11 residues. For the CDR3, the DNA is TGTGCTGGCGGACAGACCTACGAGCAGTACTTC. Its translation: CAGGQTYEQYF.

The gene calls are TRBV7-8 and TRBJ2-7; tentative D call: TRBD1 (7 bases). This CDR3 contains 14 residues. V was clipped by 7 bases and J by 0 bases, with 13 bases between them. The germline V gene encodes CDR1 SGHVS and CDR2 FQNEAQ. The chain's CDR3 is CASTGRDSSYEQYF. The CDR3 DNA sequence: TGTGCCAGCACGGGGCGGGACAGCTCCTACGAGCAGTACTTC.

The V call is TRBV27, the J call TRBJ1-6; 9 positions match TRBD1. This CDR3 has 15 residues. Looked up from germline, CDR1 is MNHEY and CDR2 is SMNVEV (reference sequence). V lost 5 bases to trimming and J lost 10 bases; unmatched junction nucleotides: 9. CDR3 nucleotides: TGTGCCAGCAGTCCTCGGACAGGGGTGGGCTCACCCCTCCACTTT. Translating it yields CASSPRTGVGSPLHF.

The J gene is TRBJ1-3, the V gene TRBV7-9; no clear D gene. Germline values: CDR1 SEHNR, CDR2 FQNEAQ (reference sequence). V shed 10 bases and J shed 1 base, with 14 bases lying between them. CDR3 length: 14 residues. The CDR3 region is CATQYTQSGNTIYF. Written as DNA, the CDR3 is TGTGCCACCCAGTACACCCAATCTGGAAACACCATATATTTT.

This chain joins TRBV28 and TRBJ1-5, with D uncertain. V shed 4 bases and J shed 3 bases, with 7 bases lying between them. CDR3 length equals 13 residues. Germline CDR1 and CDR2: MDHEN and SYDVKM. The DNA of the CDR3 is TGTGCCAGCAGTTACCTGATCAATCAGCCCCAGCATTTT. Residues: CASSYLINQPQHF.

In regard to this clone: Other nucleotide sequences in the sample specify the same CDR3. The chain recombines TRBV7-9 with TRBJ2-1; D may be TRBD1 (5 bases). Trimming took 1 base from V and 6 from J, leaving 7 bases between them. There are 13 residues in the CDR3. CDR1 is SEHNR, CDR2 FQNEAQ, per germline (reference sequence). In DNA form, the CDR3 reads TGTGCCAGCAGCTTAGAAGGGGTCAATGAGCAGTTCTTC. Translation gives CASSLEGVNEQFF.

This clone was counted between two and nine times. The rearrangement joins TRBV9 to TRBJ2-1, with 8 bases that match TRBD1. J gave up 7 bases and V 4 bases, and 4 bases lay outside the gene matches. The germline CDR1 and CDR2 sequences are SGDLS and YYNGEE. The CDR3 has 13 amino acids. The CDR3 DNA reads TGTGCCAGCAGCCCAAGGACAGGGAATGAGCAGTTCTTC. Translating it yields CASSPRTGNEQFF.

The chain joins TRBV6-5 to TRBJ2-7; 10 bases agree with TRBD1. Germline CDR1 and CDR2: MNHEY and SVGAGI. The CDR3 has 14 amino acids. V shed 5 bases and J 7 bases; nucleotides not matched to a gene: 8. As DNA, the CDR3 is TGTGCCAGCAGTCGACAGGGGGCTGCTAGAGAGCAGTACTTC. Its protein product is CASSRQGAAREQYF.

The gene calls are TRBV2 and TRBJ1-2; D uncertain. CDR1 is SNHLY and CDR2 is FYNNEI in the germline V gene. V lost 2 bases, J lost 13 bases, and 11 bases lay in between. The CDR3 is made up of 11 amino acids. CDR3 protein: CASSERGEGTF. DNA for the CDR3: TGTGCCAGCAGTGAAAGAGGTGAGGGCACCTTC.

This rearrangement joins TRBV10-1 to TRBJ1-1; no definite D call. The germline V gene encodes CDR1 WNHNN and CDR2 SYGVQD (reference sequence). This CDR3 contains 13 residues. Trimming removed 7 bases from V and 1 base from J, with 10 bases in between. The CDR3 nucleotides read TGCGCCAGCAATGACGGGTGGAACACTGAAGCTTTCTTT. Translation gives CASNDGWNTEAFF.

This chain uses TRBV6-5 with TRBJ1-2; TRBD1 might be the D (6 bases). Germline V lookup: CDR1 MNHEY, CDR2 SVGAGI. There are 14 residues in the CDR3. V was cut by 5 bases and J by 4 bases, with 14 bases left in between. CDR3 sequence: CASSPQTGVYGYTF. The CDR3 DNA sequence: TGTGCCAGCAGTCCCCAGACAGGTGTCTATGGCTACACCTTC.

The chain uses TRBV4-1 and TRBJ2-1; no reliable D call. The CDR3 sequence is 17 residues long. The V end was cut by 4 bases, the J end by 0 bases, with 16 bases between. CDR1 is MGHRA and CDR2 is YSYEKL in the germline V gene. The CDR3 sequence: CASSPMDGRSSYNEQFF. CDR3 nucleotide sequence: TGCGCCAGCAGCCCAATGGACGGTCGGAGCTCCTACAATGAGCAGTTCTTC.

The CDR3 loop is CASSLAGTGGKGEQFF. Written as DNA, the CDR3 is TGTGCCAGCAGCTTAGCGGGGACAGGGGGCAAAGGTGAGCAGTTCTTC. The chain has TRBV7-9 and TRBJ2-1; 12 bases are shared with TRBD1. With 0 bases clipped from V and 9 bases from J, the junction kept 6 bases outside the gene matches. The CDR3 has 16 residues. In germline, CDR1 is SEHNR, CDR2 FQNEAQ (reference sequence).

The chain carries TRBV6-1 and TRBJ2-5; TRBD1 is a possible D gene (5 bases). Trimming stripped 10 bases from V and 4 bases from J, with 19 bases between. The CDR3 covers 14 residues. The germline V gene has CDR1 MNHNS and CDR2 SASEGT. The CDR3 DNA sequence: TGTGCCAACCCCAGGGTGGGGTACGGAGAGACCCAGTACTTC. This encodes CANPRVGYGETQYF.

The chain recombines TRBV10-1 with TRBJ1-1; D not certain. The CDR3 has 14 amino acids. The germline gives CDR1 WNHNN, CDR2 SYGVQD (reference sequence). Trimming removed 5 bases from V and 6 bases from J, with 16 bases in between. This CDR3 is CASSPGIFAAEAFF. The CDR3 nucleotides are TGCGCCAGCAGTCCCGGGATTTTCGCGGCTGAAGCTTTCTTT.

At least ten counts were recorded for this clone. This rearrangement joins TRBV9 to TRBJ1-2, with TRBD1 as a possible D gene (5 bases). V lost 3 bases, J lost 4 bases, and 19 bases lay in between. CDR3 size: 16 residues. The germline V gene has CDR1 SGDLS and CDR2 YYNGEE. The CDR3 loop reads CASSGGSQGPTYGYTF. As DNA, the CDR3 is TGTGCCAGCAGCGGAGGTTCCCAGGGCCCAACCTATGGCTACACCTTC.

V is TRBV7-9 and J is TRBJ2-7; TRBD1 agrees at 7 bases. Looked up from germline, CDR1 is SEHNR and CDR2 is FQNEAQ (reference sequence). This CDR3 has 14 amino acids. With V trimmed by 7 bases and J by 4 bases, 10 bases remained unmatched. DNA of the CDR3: TGTGCCAGCAACCCGGGACAGTCAACTTACGAGCAGTACTTC. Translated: CASNPGQSTYEQYF.

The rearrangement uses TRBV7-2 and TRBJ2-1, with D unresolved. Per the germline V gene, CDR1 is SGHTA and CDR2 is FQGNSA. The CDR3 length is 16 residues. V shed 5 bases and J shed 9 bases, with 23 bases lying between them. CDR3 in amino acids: CASSKSQANSLGEQFF. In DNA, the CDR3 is TGTGCCAGCAGCAAATCTCAGGCTAATTCCCTAGGTGAGCAGTTCTTC.

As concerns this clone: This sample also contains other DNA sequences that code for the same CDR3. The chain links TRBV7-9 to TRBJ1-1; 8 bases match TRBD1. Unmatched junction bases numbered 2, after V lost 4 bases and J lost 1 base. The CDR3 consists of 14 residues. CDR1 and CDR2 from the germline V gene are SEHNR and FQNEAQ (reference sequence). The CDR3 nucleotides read TGTGCCAGCAGCTCCGGGACAGGGAACACTGAAGCTTTCTTT. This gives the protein CASSSGTGNTEAFF.